The 13 T cell receptor beta chains below were found in one sample sequenced in a study of memory B cells and T cells in multiple sclerosis. Separate sequencing covered autoproliferating (CFSE-dim) and non-proliferating (CFSE-high) T cells from stimulus-free culture. Cultures began with some 49 million CFSE-labeled PBMCs, unstimulated for 7 days, with replicate wells pooled. Generated by immunoSEQ multiplex PCR, the TCRdb table keeps only in-frame clones and is missing some. The sample includes 25,000 to 35,000 clones, about 84% of them seen just once. No antigen is known for these receptors. The sample consisted of PBMCs from blood kept in culture. These receptors all stem from a human donor with multiple sclerosis.

The CDR3 protein is CASSVGTGYYEQYF. In DNA form, the CDR3 reads TGTGCCAGCAGCGTTGGGACAGGCTACTACGAGCAGTACTTC. V gene TRBV9 combines with J gene TRBJ2-7; 8 nucleotides agree with TRBD1. V was clipped by 2 bases and J by 3 bases; unmatched bases: 4. In germline, CDR1 is SGDLS, CDR2 YYNGEE. The CDR3 covers 14 residues.

The chain employs TRBV27 and TRBJ1-2; maybe TRBD1 (5 bases). CDR1 is MNHEY, CDR2 SMNVEV, per germline (reference sequence). CDR3 length: 12 amino acids. Trimming removed 3 bases from V and 8 bases from J, with 10 bases in between. This CDR3 is CASSFQGGGYTF. CDR3 DNA sequence: TGTGCCAGCAGTTTCCAGGGTGGAGGCTACACCTTC.

V and J are TRBV9 and TRBJ2-7; TRBD2 is a possible D gene (6 bases). Trimming took off 0 bases at V and 2 bases at J, with 6 bases between the two ends. The germline CDR1 and CDR2 sequences are SGDLS and YYNGEE. The CDR3 extends over 13 amino acids. The DNA for the CDR3 is TGTGCCAGCAGCGTAGGCGGGACCTACGAGCAGTACTTC. Protein: CASSVGGTYEQYF.

In DNA form, the CDR3 reads TGTGCCAGCAGTGAGAAGGGGGCCTTCACAGATACGCAGTATTTT. Translating gives CASSEKGAFTDTQYF. V gene TRBV2 combines with J gene TRBJ2-3; 7 bases line up with TRBD1. This CDR3 has 15 amino acids. Germline lookup yields CDR1 SNHLY and CDR2 FYNNEI. V shed 3 bases, J shed 2 bases, and the junction held 5 bases outside the gene matches. Together with reference TRBV2 and TRBJ2-3, the CDR3 gives the full variable domain: EPEVTQTPSHQVTQMGQEVILRCVPISNHLYFYWYRQILGQKVEFLVSFYNNEISEKSEIFDDQFSVERPDGSNFTLKIRSTKLEDSAMYFCASSEKGAFTDTQYFGPGTRLTVL.

V usage is TRBV6-6 and J usage is TRBJ1-2; maybe TRBD1 (5 bases). From germline, CDR1 is MNHNY and CDR2 SVGAGI (reference sequence). The CDR3 consists of 15 residues. V lost 4 bases to trimming and J lost 1 base, with 13 bases between them. The CDR3: CASSSGTANNYGYTF. The CDR3 nucleotides read TGTGCCAGCAGTTCCGGGACGGCCAATAACTATGGCTACACCTTC.

The chain has TRBV6-5 and TRBJ2-5, with D tentatively TRBD1 (6 bases). The DNA end favors TRBJ2-7, so the J call may be wrong. Germline CDR1 MNHEY, CDR2 SVGAGI. The CDR3 sequence is 14 residues long. The CDR3 spells CASSSNRELYEQYF. The CDR3 region has the DNA TGTGCCAGCAGTTCCAACAGGGAACTCTACGAGCAGTACTTC.

The gene calls are TRBV11-3 and TRBJ2-7, with D possibly matching TRBD1 (6 bases). The V end lost 5 bases, the J end lost 2 bases, and 19 bases lay between the germline ends. The CDR3 contains 16 residues. Germline CDR1 reads SGHNT; CDR2 reads YENEEA. As DNA, the CDR3 is TGTGCCAGCAGCCCAGGAACTGGGACAAATGCCTACGAGCAGTACTTC. This encodes CASSPGTGTNAYEQYF.

The gene calls are TRBV5-8 and TRBJ1-2; TRBD1 agrees at 7 bases. The CDR3 length is 15 residues. Germline CDR1 and CDR2: SGHTS and YDEGEE. With V trimmed by 4 bases and J by 8 bases, 14 bases remained unmatched. CDR3 residues: CASSLLGTEDVGYTF. The CDR3 coding sequence is TGTGCCAGCAGCCTACTTGGGACAGAAGATGTAGGCTACACCTTC.

This clone was observed a single time. The gene calls are TRBV10-3 and TRBJ2-7, with 7 bases that match TRBD2. CDR1 and CDR2 (germline): ENHRY, SYGVKD. This CDR3 comprises 12 residues. With V trimmed by 10 bases and J by 3 bases, 6 bases remained unmatched. The DNA of the CDR3 is TGTGCCACTGCTAGCGGCCTCTACGAGCAGTACTTC. Its translation is CATASGLYEQYF.

The chain is built from TRBV9 and TRBJ1-4; 7 bases match TRBD1. The CDR3 covers 14 residues. V trimming: 3 bases; J trimming: 11 bases; junction bases outside the gene matches: 10. CDR1 and CDR2 from the germline V gene are SGDLS and YYNGEE. In nucleotides, the CDR3 is TGTGCCAGCAGCGAGGGGTCAGGGGGAGTGAAACTGTTTTTT. This encodes CASSEGSGGVKLFF.

The chain combines TRBV5-6 with TRBJ1-6; D not certain. Germline CDR1 reads SGHDT; CDR2 reads YYEEEE. Deletions cut 3 bases from V and 7 bases from J, with 20 bases between. The CDR3 loop spans 17 amino acids. In nucleotides, the CDR3 is TGTGCCAGCAGCTATGACCCCGGGCGCATAGCAAATTCACCCCTCCACTTT. Translating it yields CASSYDPGRIANSPLHF.

This clone was found once. The V call is TRBV13, the J call TRBJ1-1; 7 bases are a match to TRBD1. V trimming: 4 bases; J trimming: 6 bases; junction bases outside the gene matches: 8. CDR1 is PRHDT, CDR2 FYEKMQ, per germline (reference sequence). The CDR3 loop spans 14 amino acids. The CDR3 loop reads CASSSGTVRSEAFF. The CDR3 coding sequence is TGTGCCAGCAGCTCCGGGACAGTACGCTCTGAAGCTTTCTTT.

The chain recombines TRBV14 with TRBJ1-1; D remains ambiguous. Germline CDR1 and CDR2: SGHDN and FVKESK. Trimming removed 4 bases from V and 1 base from J, with 7 bases in between. This CDR3 contains 13 residues. This CDR3 reads CASSLLGNTEAFF. The CDR3 DNA is TGTGCCAGCAGCCTGCTTGGGAACACTGAAGCTTTCTTT.